These 21 T cell receptor beta chains came from one sample sequenced in a study of early T cells in non-severe SARS-CoV-2 infection. TCRdb fed the 5' RACE reads into MiXCR, producing one record per CDR3 protein. The data show 60,000 to 65,000 distinct CDR3 sequences, around 13% seen once. The sequenced sample consisted of whole blood. The receptors originated from an adult who was a healthcare worker with PCR-confirmed SARS-CoV-2 infection or an uninfected control (not recorded which).

Ten or more counts support this clonotype. V is TRBV5-4 and J is TRBJ1-1; a weak D match, TRBD1 (5 bases). The CDR3 loop spans 15 amino acids. The germline gives CDR1 SGHNT, CDR2 YYREEE (reference sequence). V gave up 5 bases and J gave up 3 bases, with 17 bases separating them. CDR3 DNA sequence: TGTGCCAGCAGTATCCGGGACCGAAGGCACACTGAAGCTTTCTTT. Amino acid sequence: CASSIRDRRHTEAFF.

This chain connects TRBV2 to TRBJ2-1, with no clear D. The germline V and J ends were trimmed by 0 bases and 14 bases, with 8 bases remaining between them. This CDR3 is 11 amino acids long. The germline V gene has CDR1 SNHLY and CDR2 FYNNEI. The CDR3 DNA reads TGTGCCAGCAGTGAAGCTGAATTGGAGTTCTTC. It specifies CASSEAELEFF.

The chain recombines TRBV28 with TRBJ2-7, with D possibly matching TRBD2 (5 bases). Trimming stripped 0 bases from V and 4 bases from J, with 10 bases between. In germline, CDR1 is MDHEN, CDR2 SYDVKM. The CDR3 runs 14 residues. The CDR3: CASSLWGSTYEQYF. In DNA form, the CDR3 reads TGTGCCAGCAGTTTATGGGGGAGTACTTACGAGCAGTACTTC.

This clonotype was seen many times. This sequence joins TRBV7-2 and TRBJ1-1, with 7 bases lining up with TRBD1. Germline V lookup: CDR1 SGHTA, CDR2 FQGNSA. V lost 4 bases, J lost 2 bases, and 7 bases stayed unmatched. The CDR3 covers 15 residues. CDR3 protein: CASSSPTGKNTEAFF. CDR3 coding DNA: TGTGCCAGCAGCTCCCCGACAGGGAAAAACACTGAAGCTTTCTTT. Combining the CDR3 with reference TRBV7-2 and TRBJ1-1 gives the whole variable domain GAGVSQSPSNKVTEKGKDVELRCDPISGHTALYWYRQSLGQGLEFLIYFQGNSAPDKSGLPSDRFSAERTGGSVSTLTIQRTQQEDSAVYLCASSSPTGKNTEAFFGQGTRLTVV.

Ten or more counts support this clonotype. This chain connects TRBV6-1 to TRBJ1-2; no definite D call. CDR1 and CDR2 (germline): MNHNS, SASEGT. The CDR3 is made up of 15 amino acids. The V end lost 7 bases, the J end lost 4 bases, and 19 bases lay between the germline ends. The CDR3 protein is CASTPGEGETYGYTF. CDR3 in DNA: TGTGCCAGCACCCCCGGGGAGGGCGAAACCTATGGCTACACCTTC.

This clonotype was seen a handful of times. The chain recombines TRBV5-1 with TRBJ2-3, with 8 bases fitting TRBD1. After removal of 5 bases from V and 0 bases from J, the junction contained 5 bases not matched to a gene. The CDR3 totals 15 residues. The germline gives CDR1 SGHRS, CDR2 YFSETQ. The CDR3 loop reads CASRTQGESTDTQYF. The CDR3 DNA reads as TGCGCCAGCAGAACACAGGGGGAGAGCACAGATACGCAGTATTTT.

The sample holds a few counts of this clonotype. The chain links TRBV6-4 to TRBJ1-5, with 9 positions matching TRBD1. CDR1 and CDR2 (germline): MRHNA, SNTAGT. Unmatched junction bases numbered 9, after V lost 3 bases and J lost 9 bases. The length of the CDR3 is 15 residues. The CDR3 protein is CASSEHGQGNGPQHF. The CDR3 nucleotides are TGTGCCAGCAGTGAACACGGACAGGGGAATGGGCCCCAGCATTTT.

This clonotype appeared many times. The CDR3 nucleotides are TGCAGCGCCGCGAAGAGGACTGAAGCTTTCTTT. Protein sequence: CSAAKRTEAFF. The chain recombines TRBV29-1 with TRBJ1-1, with D uncertain. V lost 7 bases and J 5 bases, leaving 11 bases between the germline ends. CDR1 and CDR2 (germline): SQVTM, ANQGSEA. The CDR3 has 11 residues.

This clonotype was seen at least ten times. The rearrangement links TRBV7-8 to TRBJ2-1, with D possibly being TRBD2 (5 bases). The V end lost 3 bases, the J end lost 0 bases, and 18 bases lay between the germline ends. The length of the CDR3 is 18 residues. Germline lookup yields CDR1 SGHVS and CDR2 FQNEAQ. CDR3 region: CASSFLAGPTSSYNEQFF. The CDR3 coding sequence is TGTGCCAGCAGCTTTCTCGCGGGCCCCACTAGCTCCTACAATGAGCAGTTCTTC.

The V gene is TRBV20-1, the J gene TRBJ2-1; perhaps TRBD2 as D (6 bases). The CDR3 is made up of 13 amino acids. With 8 bases removed from V and 10 bases from J, the gap between germline ends came to 21 bases. Germline V lookup: CDR1 DFQATT, CDR2 SNEGSKA (reference sequence). The CDR3 DNA is TGCAGTCTCTCCGGCGGGCGGAGGGAAGAGCAGTTCTTC. Amino acids: CSLSGGRREEQFF.

This clonotype occurred a few times. The genes are TRBV7-2 and TRBJ2-5, with D uncertain. Per the germline V gene, CDR1 is SGHTA and CDR2 is FQGNSA. Between the trimmed V and J ends, which lost 2 bases and 0 bases, there was a span of 10 bases. The CDR3 runs to 15 residues. The CDR3 bases are TGTGCCAGCAGCTTATCCTACCAGTACCAAGAGACCCAGTACTTC. Translated, it gives CASSLSYQYQETQYF.

The CDR3 nucleotides read TGTGCCAGCAGCATCCCTCAGGGGGCCGGCACTGAAGCTTTCTTT. It yields the protein CASSIPQGAGTEAFF. This chain uses TRBV7-2 with TRBJ1-1; 8 bases map to TRBD1. The CDR3 is 15 amino acids. Per the germline V gene, CDR1 is SGHTA and CDR2 is FQGNSA. Trimming removed 5 bases from V and 4 bases from J; junction bases left unmatched: 9.

In this sample, this clonotype turned up a few times. The chain links TRBV7-2 to TRBJ2-5, with 11 bases matching TRBD2. This CDR3 is built from 15 residues. Germline V CDR1 and CDR2: SGHTA, FQGNSA. V trimming: 4 bases; J trimming: 11 bases; junction bases outside the gene matches: 12. CDR3 in amino acids: CASSSTSGRISSQYF. The CDR3 DNA follows: TGTGCCAGCAGCTCAACTAGCGGGAGAATCAGTTCACAGTACTTC.

This clonotype has a count of ten or more. This sequence joins TRBV13 and TRBJ1-2, with D perhaps matching TRBD1 (5 bases). Trimming cost V 2 bases and J 2 bases, with 6 bases left between them. Germline assignment: CDR1 PRHDT and CDR2 FYEKMQ (reference sequence). The CDR3 covers 13 residues. CDR3 DNA sequence: TGTGCCAGCAGCTTATACAGGAACTATGGCTACACCTTC. This encodes CASSLYRNYGYTF.

Ten or more counts support this clonotype. V gene TRBV12-3 or TRBV12-4 combines with J gene TRBJ2-5; possible D gene TRBD2, 5 bases. This CDR3 spans 14 amino acids. V shed 5 bases and J shed 5 bases, with 15 bases lying between them. The CDR3 loop is CASSSGGVKETQYF. CDR3 nucleotide sequence: TGTGCCAGCAGTAGTGGAGGTGTCAAGGAGACCCAGTACTTC.

This clonotype showed up many times. This sequence joins TRBV3-1 and TRBJ1-1; D call uncertain. The CDR3 loop spans 14 amino acids. The V end lost 4 bases, the J end lost 5 bases, and 14 bases lay between the germline ends. Germline assignment: CDR1 LGHDT and CDR2 YNNKEL (reference sequence). Here the CDR3 reads CASSLTTRETEAFF. The CDR3 region has the DNA TGTGCCAGCAGCCTAACCACTAGGGAGACTGAAGCTTTCTTT.

This clonotype was detected a few times. The chain has TRBV7-2 and TRBJ2-1; TRBD2 aligns across 8 bases. Germline lookup yields CDR1 SGHTA and CDR2 FQGNSA. There are 15 residues in the CDR3. J gave up 7 bases and V 5 bases, and 10 bases lay outside the gene matches. CDR3 sequence (DNA): TGTGCCAGCAGCGCCCGGACTAGCAGTAATAATGAGCAGTTCTTC. It codes for CASSARTSSNNEQFF.

The table lists this clonotype with many counts. This sequence joins TRBV11-2 and TRBJ2-5; D is tentatively TRBD1 or TRBD2 (6 bases each). V lost 5 bases and J lost 4, with 20 bases in between. The CDR3 contains 16 residues. Germline lookup yields CDR1 SGHAT and CDR2 FQNNGV. CDR3 residues: CASSPYYGRGGETQYF. DNA for the CDR3: TGTGCCAGCAGCCCCTATTACGGCAGGGGAGGAGAGACCCAGTACTTC.

The table lists this clonotype with many counts. The V call is TRBV2, the J call TRBJ1-2, with 8 bases matching TRBD1. This CDR3 has 12 amino acids. V lost 8 bases and J lost 5; bases outside the gene matches: 4. Germline-derived CDR1 and CDR2 are SNHLY and FYNNEI. CDR3 nucleotide sequence: TGTGCCAGCGGGACAGGCACTTATGGCTACACCTTC. Its translation: CASGTGTYGYTF. Complete variable domain (other parts from reference TRBV2 and TRBJ1-2): EPEVTQTPSHQVTQMGQEVILRCVPISNHLYFYWYRQILGQKVEFLVSFYNNEISEKSEIFDDQFSVERPDGSNFTLKIRSTKLEDSAMYFCASGTGTYGYTFGSGTRLTVV.

This clonotype has ten or more counts. The chain couples TRBV20-1 to TRBJ1-1; D ambiguous. Germline lookup yields CDR1 DFQATT and CDR2 SNEGSKA (reference sequence). The CDR3 runs to 15 residues. V was cut by 0 bases and J by 0 bases, with 11 bases left in between. This chain's CDR3 is CSARDRRRLNTEAFF. CDR3 in DNA: TGCAGTGCTAGAGACCGTCGGCGGTTGAACACTGAAGCTTTCTTT.

The CDR3 coding sequence is TGTGCCAGCAGCCCCCGGCCGGAGTGGGCTCGCCAAAACATTCAGTACTTC. The encoded protein is CASSPRPEWARQNIQYF. This chain connects TRBV7-4 to TRBJ2-4; D ambiguous. This CDR3 spans 17 amino acids. CDR1 is SGHVT, CDR2 SQSDAQ, per germline. Trimming pared 5 bases from V and 5 bases from J, leaving 22 bases between.